Each of the 30 T cell receptor beta chains below was sequenced from the same sample in a study of regulatory T cells in long-lasting Graves disease. Time point meaning: newly diagnosed GD, antithyroid drugs for less than 3 months. The authors made the TCR library using RNA they extracted from PBMCs. Both iRepertoire HTBI primers and Arm-PCR of CDR3 regions were used to build the TCR beta libraries. TCRdb ran MiXCR on the multiplex PCR reads and lists one entry per CDR3 protein. Altogether roughly 560,000 distinct CDR3 sequences are present, more than 10% being singletons, with the ten largest covering roughly 8.9%. The sample also formed part of further work on T cells in Graves' hyperthyroidism and ophthalmopathy.

The starting material was peripheral blood mononuclear cells (PBMCs), obtained at new diagnosis, from a patient treated with antithyroid drugs. All receptors derive from a woman in her twenties or thirties with Graves disease.

There are a few counts of this clonotype. The V and J genes are TRBV20-1 and TRBJ2-3, with TRBD2 matching 8 bases. This CDR3 is 14 amino acids long. Germline lookup yields CDR1 DFQATT and CDR2 SNEGSKA (reference sequence). V dropped 2 bases and J dropped 7; count of bases not matched to a gene: 8. CDR3 DNA sequence: TGCAGTGCTAGATTGAGCGGGAGTCACTATACGCAGTATTTT. Encoded protein: CSARLSGSHYTQYF.

The sample holds many counts of this clonotype. This chain uses TRBV28 with TRBJ2-4; a weak D match, TRBD2 (5 bases). The V and J ends lost 6 bases and 0 bases respectively, with 15 bases between them. There are 16 residues in the CDR3. Germline assignment: CDR1 MDHEN and CDR2 SYDVKM. The CDR3 loop reads CASSMEDELAKNIQYF. The DNA for the CDR3 is TGTGCCAGCAGCATGGAGGATGAGCTAGCCAAAAACATTCAGTACTTC.

This clonotype has a count of ten or more. V and J are TRBV13 and TRBJ2-5; 8 bases match TRBD1. V dropped 2 bases and J dropped 0; count of bases not matched to a gene: 5. This CDR3 has 16 amino acids. The germline V gene encodes CDR1 PRHDT and CDR2 FYEKMQ (reference sequence). CDR3 DNA: TGTGCCAGCAGCTTACTGACAGGGGCTAACCAAGAGACCCAGTACTTC. This translates into CASSLLTGANQETQYF.

This clonotype was recorded at least ten times. The gene calls are TRBV27 and TRBJ2-1; 9 bases match TRBD2. Germline V gene lookup returns CDR1 MNHEY and CDR2 SMNVEV (reference sequence). The J segment lost 0 bases and the V segment lost 3 bases, leaving 6 bases of the junction unmatched. This CDR3 has 17 amino acids. CDR3 sequence reads: CASSFLLAGSSYNEQFF. As DNA, the CDR3 is TGTGCCAGCAGTTTCCTGCTAGCGGGGAGCTCCTACAATGAGCAGTTCTTC.

This clonotype was counted many times. This rearrangement joins TRBV11-2 to TRBJ2-7; perhaps TRBD2 as D (6 bases). Trimming stripped 5 bases from V and 7 bases from J, with 18 bases between. The CDR3 consists of 14 residues. Per the germline V gene, CDR1 is SGHAT and CDR2 is FQNNGV. CDR3 in amino acids: CASSPTGEGREQYF. The CDR3 bases are TGTGCCAGCAGCCCAACGGGAGAAGGCCGGGAGCAGTACTTC.

The chain recombines TRBV5-1 with TRBJ1-2; 10 positions agree with TRBD1. CDR3 length: 16 amino acids. Germline loops: CDR1 SGHRS, CDR2 YFSETQ. V lost 0 bases, J lost 2 bases, and 4 bases stayed unmatched. The CDR3 DNA sequence: TGCGCCAGCAGCTTGGGGGGGACAGGGGCGAACTATGGCTACACCTTC. Encoded protein: CASSLGGTGANYGYTF. Variable domain in full (rest from reference TRBV5-1 and TRBJ1-2): KAGVTQTPRYLIKTRGQQVTLSCSPISGHRSVSWYQQTPGQGLQFLFEYFSETQRNKGNFPGRFSGRQFSNSRSEMNVSTLELGDSALYLCASSLGGTGANYGYTFGSGTRLTVV.

This clonotype was found many times. V is TRBV2 and J is TRBJ2-7; D might be TRBD1 or TRBD2, each matching 6 bases. V lost 7 bases, J lost 3 bases, and 16 bases lay in between. CDR3 size: 14 residues. The germline gives CDR1 SNHLY, CDR2 FYNNEI. In DNA, the CDR3 is TGTGCCAGCACGGGGTGGGGGGCTGGCTACGAGCAGTACTTC. The encoded protein is CASTGWGAGYEQYF.

The chain uses TRBV5-4 and TRBJ1-1; D not certain. Per germline, CDR1 SGHNT and CDR2 YYREEE (reference sequence). V shed 0 bases and J shed 0 bases, with 9 bases lying between them. The CDR3 is 15 amino acids. The CDR3 DNA reads as TGTGCCAGCAGCTTGGCCTCGACATTGAACACTGAAGCTTTCTTT. Translating gives CASSLASTLNTEAFF.

There are many counts of this clonotype. The V call is TRBV5-1, the J call TRBJ1-1; D is ambiguous. The CDR3 contains 13 residues. V lost 0 bases, J lost 5 bases, and 8 bases lay in between. The germline V gene encodes CDR1 SGHRS and CDR2 YFSETQ. CDR3 loop: CASSLARWTEAFF. The CDR3 region has the DNA TGCGCCAGCAGCTTGGCAAGGTGGACTGAAGCTTTCTTT.

There are many counts of this clonotype. This chain joins TRBV12-3 or TRBV12-4 and TRBJ1-3; D remains ambiguous. Deletions cut 3 bases from V and 4 bases from J, with 7 bases between. The CDR3 runs 13 residues. This CDR3 is CASSFTGGNTIYF. CDR3 DNA sequence: TGTGCCAGCAGTTTCACGGGAGGAAACACCATATATTTT.

The rearrangement joins TRBV7-9 to TRBJ1-2, with 9 bases matching TRBD1. The CDR3 is 17 amino acids. The germline V gene encodes CDR1 SEHNR and CDR2 FQNEAQ (reference sequence). Trimming at V came to 6 bases and at J to 6 bases, leaving 17 bases not matched to a gene. CDR3 in DNA: TGTGCCAGCAGGAGATTTCCTCGGACAGGGGTATCTCATGGCTACACCTTC. Amino acid sequence: CASRRFPRTGVSHGYTF.

This clonotype was observed a few times. J is TRBJ2-7 and V is TRBV2; unclear D gene. Trimming removed 6 bases from V and 4 bases from J, with 7 bases in between. CDR3 length: 11 amino acids. Germline V lookup: CDR1 SNHLY, CDR2 FYNNEI. This chain's CDR3 is CASRLKYEQYF. The CDR3 DNA reads as TGTGCCAGCAGACTTAAATACGAGCAGTACTTC.

This clonotype appeared many times. This rearrangement joins TRBV10-3 to TRBJ2-7; TRBD2 might be the D (5 bases). Germline CDR1 reads ENHRY; CDR2 reads SYGVKD. CDR3 length equals 13 residues. V lost 2 bases, J lost 7 bases, and 12 bases lay in between. CDR3 coding DNA: TGTGCCATCAGTGAGCCTATTAGGAGGGAGCAGTACTTC. It encodes CAISEPIRREQYF.

This clonotype was observed many times. CDR3 in amino acids: CSARDRTRGSYNSPLHF. The CDR3 DNA is TGCAGTGCTAGAGATCGGACCCGGGGTTCCTATAATTCACCCCTCCACTTT. The genes are TRBV20-1 and TRBJ1-6, with D uncertain. CDR3 length equals 17 residues. CDR1 is DFQATT, CDR2 SNEGSKA, per germline (reference sequence). Trimming stripped 0 bases from V and 1 base from J, with 13 bases between.

This clonotype was seen a few times. A much larger clonotype is one base distant, so this may be a read error. CDR3 sequence reads: CSVDGGPGPEAFF. As DNA, the CDR3 is TGCAGCGTAGACGGCGGTCCGGGCCCTGAAGCTTTCTTT. The chain carries TRBV29-1 and TRBJ1-1; D remains ambiguous. Germline CDR1 is SQVTM and CDR2 is ANQGSEA. This CDR3 comprises 13 residues. V was pared by 6 bases and J by 6 bases, with 17 bases between.

This clonotype was found many times. The rearrangement links TRBV7-9 to TRBJ2-5; a possible D gene is TRBD1 (5 bases). V dropped 2 bases and J dropped 2 bases, with 9 bases sitting between them. From germline, CDR1 is SEHNR and CDR2 FQNEAQ (reference sequence). The CDR3 runs 14 residues. CDR3 bases: TGTGCCAGCAGCTTACAGGGTTCTCAAGAGACCCAGTACTTC. This sequence encodes CASSLQGSQETQYF. The entire variable domain, with the rest obtained from reference TRBV7-9 and TRBJ2-5, is as follows: DTGVSQNPRHKITKRGQNVTFRCDPISEHNRLYWYRQTLGQGPEFLTYFQNEAQLEKSRLLSDRFSAERPKGSFSTLEIQRTEQGDSAMYLCASSLQGSQETQYFGPGTRLLVL.

Ten or more counts support this clonotype. The genes are TRBV28 and TRBJ2-7; D may be TRBD2 (5 bases). V was shortened by 10 bases and J by 0 bases, with 7 bases between the two germline ends. The CDR3 is made up of 11 amino acids. Germline V lookup: CDR1 MDHEN, CDR2 SYDVKM. CDR3 nucleotide sequence: TGTGCCACCGGGGACTCCTACGAGCAGTACTTC. Translated: CATGDSYEQYF. The full variable domain, its missing parts supplied by reference TRBV28 and TRBJ2-7, is DVKVTQSSRYLVKRTGEKVFLECVQDMDHENMFWYRQDPGLGLRLIYFSYDVKMKEKGDIPEGYSVSREKKERFSLILESASTNQTSMYLCATGDSYEQYFGPGTRLTVT.

This chain connects TRBV20-1 to TRBJ1-2; D is possibly TRBD1 (5 bases). Trimming took off 3 bases at V and 3 bases at J, with 14 bases between the two ends. Germline assignment: CDR1 DFQATT and CDR2 SNEGSKA (reference sequence). The CDR3 sequence is 14 residues long. The CDR3 DNA is TGCAGTGCTAGGGGGGGGTGGGGTGACTATGGCTACACCTTC. Translation gives CSARGGWGDYGYTF.

This clonotype was found a few times. A much larger clone is a single base away; this may be a read error. The chain has TRBV11-2 and TRBJ2-7; possible D gene TRBD1, 6 bases. The CDR3 is made up of 11 amino acids. Germline lookup yields CDR1 SGHAT and CDR2 FQNNGV. The DNA for the CDR3 is TGTGCCAGCAGCTTTGGAGGAGGACAGTGCTTC. Its translation: CASSFGGGQCF.

This clonotype was recorded at least ten times. Germline is not matched at one junction end, which may reflect a read error. The chain recombines TRBV12-3 or TRBV12-4 with TRBJ1-5; unclear D gene. The CDR3 sequence is 14 residues long. The CDR3 loop reads CASSFGVSYQPQHF. The CDR3 bases are TGTGCCAGCAGTTTTGGAGTTAGCTATCAGCCCCAGCATTTT.

This clonotype was seen ten or more times. This CDR3 reads CASSSVGGPDTQYF. In DNA, the CDR3 is TGTGCCAGCAGCTCCGTCGGAGGGCCAGATACGCAGTATTTT. V usage is TRBV7-3 and J usage is TRBJ2-3; D possibly corresponds to TRBD2 (6 bases). This CDR3 region has 14 residues. Trimming took 4 bases from V and 4 from J, leaving 12 bases between them. From germline, CDR1 is SGHTA and CDR2 FQGTGA.

This clonotype occurred a few times. The rearrangement joins TRBV3-1 to TRBJ2-5, with D hard to call. The CDR3 consists of 16 residues. Trimming took off 0 bases at V and 5 bases at J, with 16 bases between the two ends. Per the germline V gene, CDR1 is LGHDT and CDR2 is YNNKEL (reference sequence). The CDR3 bases are TGTGCCAGCAGCCAAGATCGGCAGGTCCCCGGCGAGACCCAGTACTTC. This sequence encodes CASSQDRQVPGETQYF.

There are many counts of this clonotype. The chain links TRBV12-3 or TRBV12-4 to TRBJ1-1, with D unresolved. Trimming took 3 bases from V and 5 from J, leaving 4 bases between them. CDR3 length: 11 amino acids. The CDR3 is CASSFRTEAFF. CDR3 nucleotides: TGTGCCAGCAGTTTTAGGACTGAAGCTTTCTTT.

Many counts were recorded for this clonotype. V is TRBV6-5 and J is TRBJ2-3; TRBD2 agrees at 10 bases. The V segment lost 2 bases and the J segment 2 bases; nucleotides outside the gene matches: 4. Germline assignment: CDR1 MNHEY and CDR2 SVGAGI. This CDR3 is built from 16 residues. The CDR3 is CASSYTSGMSTDTQYF. The CDR3 DNA is TGTGCCAGCAGTTACACTAGCGGGATGTCCACAGATACGCAGTATTTT.

The table lists this clonotype with a few counts. The V call is TRBV20-1, the J call TRBJ2-2; 8 bases agree with TRBD2. J gave up 2 bases and V 2 bases, and 10 bases lay outside the gene matches. CDR3 length: 17 amino acids. Germline V gene sequence: CDR1 DFQATT, CDR2 SNEGSKA (reference sequence). The CDR3 bases are TGCAGTGCTAGATCCCCCCGGGGGGGGGCAAACACCGGGGAGCTGTTTTTT. This codes for CSARSPRGGANTGELFF.

The sample holds many counts of this clonotype. The chain recombines TRBV3-1 with TRBJ1-2; no definite D call. This CDR3 spans 16 amino acids. Trimming left V 3 bases short and J 0 bases short, with 14 bases between. Germline V gene data show CDR1 as LGHDT and CDR2 as YNNKEL (reference sequence). The CDR3 is CASSHLSAGANYGYTF. DNA for the CDR3: TGTGCCAGCAGCCATTTATCGGCAGGAGCTAACTATGGCTACACCTTC.

This clonotype was observed many times. The chain carries TRBV4-1 and TRBJ1-2; TRBD1 aligns across 7 bases. Germline V gives CDR1 MGHRA, CDR2 YSYEKL. The CDR3 loop spans 14 amino acids. V lost 2 bases and J lost 7; bases outside the gene matches: 7. The CDR3 region has the DNA TGCGCCAGCAGCCAACCCCCCGACAGGGCTGGCTACACCTTC. Amino acids: CASSQPPDRAGYTF.

Ten or more counts support this clonotype. The V and J genes are TRBV30 and TRBJ2-5; D ambiguous. Germline CDR1 GTSNPN, CDR2 SVGIG (reference sequence). V lost 0 bases and J lost 7, with 12 bases in between. The CDR3 spans 13 residues. The CDR3 here is CAWSVRERGTQYF. The CDR3, as DNA: TGTGCCTGGAGTGTACGCGAGAGAGGGACCCAGTACTTC.

There are a few counts of this clonotype. The genes are TRBV6-1 and TRBJ1-1; D ambiguous. The V gene's germline CDR1 is MNHNS and CDR2 SASEGT. Trimming left V 10 bases short and J 6 bases short, with 15 bases between. There are 12 residues in the CDR3. The CDR3 region is CATHPLGSEAFF. The DNA for the CDR3 is TGTGCCACCCACCCCCTGGGATCTGAAGCTTTCTTT.

The rearrangement joins TRBV10-2 to TRBJ2-5; 8 bases are a match to TRBD2. Germline values: CDR1 WSHSY, CDR2 SAAADI. The V segment lost 4 bases and the J segment 2 bases; nucleotides outside the gene matches: 6. CDR3 length: 15 amino acids. CDR3 amino acids: CASSAERERQETQYF. The CDR3 DNA reads as TGCGCCAGCAGTGCAGAGCGGGAGCGGCAAGAGACCCAGTACTTC.